These T cell receptor beta chains were read from a single sample in a study of spatial heterogeneity in lung cancer. MiXCR was run by TCRdb on the 5' RACE reads, yielding one entry per CDR3 protein. The sample includes some 41,000 distinct CDR3 sequences, approximately 22% of them seen just once. The specimen comprised PBMCs, sampled at follow-up. These receptors all come from a female donor with early-stage non-small cell lung cancer. CDR3s include the opening cysteine and the closing phenylalanine or tryptophan. D genes are given only for firm matches. Size tells how often a clone was seen (once, few, many) or the class of an expanded clone, and some rows leave it out.

TGTGCCAGCAGCCATCCTACTAGCGGGATCGATACGCAGTATTTT	CASSHPTSGIDTQYF	TRBV3-1	TRBJ2-3	TRBD2	many
TGTGCCAGCAGCTTCAGTGTGTGGGAAACGCAGTATTTT	CASSFSVWETQYF	TRBV5-6	TRBJ2-3	.	.
TGCGCCAGCAGCCCATCAGGACAGGGCTACTATGGCTACACCTTC	CASSPSGQGYYGYTF	TRBV4-1	TRBJ1-2	TRBD1	.
TGTGCCAGCAGCTTGGGGGCAGGGTTGAGAGAGCAGTACTTC	CASSLGAGLREQYF	TRBV11-2	TRBJ2-7	.	few
TGTGCCAGCAGTCGAAACGGCGGAGTGGTCTACAATGAGCAGTTCTTC	CASSRNGGVVYNEQFF	TRBV14	TRBJ2-1	.	many
TGTGCCTGGAGTGTAGACTTGAACACTGAAGCTTTCTTT	CAWSVDLNTEAFF	TRBV30	TRBJ1-1	.	.
TGCAGCGTCCCCCGACTAGCGGGAGAGACCCAGTACTTC	CSVPRLAGETQYF	TRBV29-1	TRBJ2-5	TRBD2	.
TGTGCCAGCATCCCCAGGGGGTTTCGAGAGACCCAGTACTTC	CASIPRGFRETQYF	TRBV2	TRBJ2-5	TRBD1	.
TGTGCCAGCAGCCTCCCGGGGCAGCCCCAGCATTTT	CASSLPGQPQHF	TRBV7-8	TRBJ1-5	.	.
TGTGCCATCAGTGGACAAGTCACAGATACGCAGTATTTT	CAISGQVTDTQYF	TRBV10-3	TRBJ2-3	.	.
TGTGCCAGCAGTGAGGTTAGCGGGAGGTTCGAGACCCAGTACTTC	CASSEVSGRFETQYF	TRBV6-1	TRBJ2-5	TRBD2	.
TGTGCCAGCAGCTTCGGAGGGGGGGCAGATACGCAGTATTTT	CASSFGGGADTQYF	TRBV7-9	TRBJ2-3	.	many
TGTGCCAGCAGTCAAACGACAGACTACTATGGCTACACCTTC	CASSQTTDYYGYTF	TRBV12-3/TRBV12-4	TRBJ1-2	.	.
TGTGCCAGCAGCTTAAATCCCAGGGATGGCTACACCTTC	CASSLNPRDGYTF	TRBV7-3	TRBJ1-2	.	few
TGCAGTGCTAAGACTCTGAACACCGGGGAGCTGTTTTTT	CSAKTLNTGELFF	TRBV20-1	TRBJ2-2	.	.
TGTACCAGCAGCCACCCAGGAGGGGTGGAGCAGTTCTTC	CTSSHPGGVEQFF	TRBV14	TRBJ2-1	.	.
TGTGCCAGCAGCGCTCGACTAGGGAGAGACAATGAGCAGTTCTTC	CASSARLGRDNEQFF	TRBV9	TRBJ2-1	.	many
TGTGCCAGCAGTTTTGGAGAGACCCAGTACTTC	CASSFGETQYF	TRBV12-3/TRBV12-4	TRBJ2-5	.	.
TGTGCCAGCGGGACGAGGTTTGGAGGCTACACCTTC	CASGTRFGGYTF	TRBV27	TRBJ1-2	.	many
TGTGCCAGCAGCCGGGGACAAGAAGGATACTATGGCTACACCTTC	CASSRGQEGYYGYTF	TRBV3-1	TRBJ1-2	.	few
TGCAGTGCTAGAGATCCTCTGGGGGGGGGCCGAGAGACCCAGTACTTC	CSARDPLGGGRETQYF	TRBV20-1	TRBJ2-5	.	few
TGTGCCAGCAGCCAATCGTACGGCGAGACCTACGAGCAGTACTTC	CASSQSYGETYEQYF	TRBV14	TRBJ2-7	.	many
TGCGCCAGCAGCCAATTTCTCGGGGGGCAAGTATCCGGGGAGCTGTTTTTT	CASSQFLGGQVSGELFF	TRBV4-1	TRBJ2-2	.	few
TGTGCCAGCAGCCCGCCACCGGGACAGGGGATCCATGAGCAGTTCTTC	CASSPPPGQGIHEQFF	TRBV7-9	TRBJ2-1	TRBD1	few
TGCGCCAGCAGCTTGGAGCACCTTAACACTGAAGCTTTCTTT	CASSLEHLNTEAFF	TRBV5-1	TRBJ1-1	.	.
TGCGCCAGCAGCTTGTCCGGTGGAGAGACCAATGAAGCTTTCTTT	CASSLSGGETNEAFF	TRBV5-1	TRBJ1-1	.	many
TGTGCCAGCAGCTTACTAGGGGCCCCGAGCGAGCAGTACTTC	CASSLLGAPSEQYF	TRBV11-2	TRBJ2-7	.	few
TGTGCCATCGCCCCCGTGGACAGAGGAGTTCGCACAGATACGCAGTATTTT	CAIAPVDRGVRTDTQYF	TRBV10-3	TRBJ2-3	.	once
TGTGCCAGCAGCAGTTTAATCCGGGACAGGGGGCGAGAGGAGACCCAGTACTTC	CASSSLIRDRGREETQYF	TRBV11-2	TRBJ2-5	TRBD1	many
TGTGCCAGCAGAAAGTCCCAGGCTAGCGGGAACGAGCAGTTCTTC	CASRKSQASGNEQFF	TRBV7-9	TRBJ2-1	TRBD2	many